These T cell receptor beta chains were read from a single sample in a study of CD8 T cells in ankylosing spondylitis. TCRdb redid the calling of the 5' RACE reads with MiXCR, one entry per CDR3 protein. The data show more than 150,000 distinct CDR3 sequences, 13% seen once. Sample: blood, either unsorted or a sorted T cell fraction (not recorded which). All receptors come from a male donor with ankylosing spondylitis or in good health (not recorded which). CDR3s include the opening cysteine and the closing phenylalanine or tryptophan. The order of the fields is V gene, D gene, J gene, clone size, CDR3 protein, CDR3 DNA. A D gene is named only where the DNA matches it firmly. A row's size may be missing; if present it is once, few, many or a size class.

TRBV10-3	.	TRBJ2-7	few	CAISEALNEQYF	TGTGCCATCAGTGAGGCTCTAAACGAGCAGTACTTC
TRBV20-1	.	TRBJ2-7	.	CSASMGDEQYF	TGCAGTGCTAGTATGGGGGACGAGCAGTACTTC
TRBV20-1	.	TRBJ2-5	.	CSARGPHARETQYF	TGCAGTGCTAGAGGGCCTCATGCAAGAGAGACCCAGTACTTC
TRBV11-1	TRBD1	TRBJ1-2	.	CASSRTTGRANYGYTF	TGTGCCAGCAGCCGAACGACAGGGCGAGCTAACTATGGCTACACCTTC
TRBV7-6	.	TRBJ2-3	.	CASSLGVPSTDTQYF	TGTGCCAGCAGCTTAGGGGTTCCGTCCACAGATACGCAGTATTTT
TRBV7-6	.	TRBJ2-6	.	CASSFKSGRTAAGANVLTF	TGTGCCAGCAGCTTTAAATCCGGACGGACAGCAGCTGGGGCCAACGTCCTGACTTTC
TRBV6-5	TRBD1	TRBJ2-7	few	CASSSPGQGFGSYEQYF	TGTGCCAGCAGTTCCCCGGGACAGGGGTTCGGCTCCTACGAGCAGTACTTC
TRBV5-6	TRBD1	TRBJ1-1	.	CASSEFRGTGVNMNTEAFF	TGTGCCAGCAGCGAGTTCCGGGGGACAGGGGTTAACATGAACACTGAAGCTTTCTTT
TRBV5-5	TRBD2	TRBJ2-1	many	CASSLEGTSGYNEQFF	TGTGCCAGCAGCTTGGAAGGGACTAGCGGTTACAATGAGCAGTTCTTC
TRBV5-1	.	TRBJ1-5	.	CASSLAGLSDSNQPQHF	TGCGCCAGCAGCTTGGCCGGGTTGTCAGATAGCAATCAGCCCCAGCATTTT
TRBV11-1	TRBD1	TRBJ1-1	.	CASSSGSTRDRGLGGGAFF	TGTGCCAGCAGCTCAGGATCTACCAGGGACAGGGGGCTGGGTGGAGGAGCTTTCTTT
TRBV29-1	.	TRBJ1-6	many	CSVEDREESPLHF	TGCAGCGTTGAAGACAGGGAGGAATCACCCCTCCACTTT
TRBV7-2	TRBD2	TRBJ2-1	many	CASSLEGTSGNEQFF	TGTGCCAGCAGCTTAGAAGGGACTAGCGGAAATGAGCAGTTCTTC
TRBV4-1	.	TRBJ1-1	few	CASSDGQLNTEAFF	TGCGCCAGCAGCGACGGACAGTTGAACACTGAAGCTTTCTTT
TRBV6-5	.	TRBJ2-2	.	CASSYLGPAPNTGELFF	TGTGCCAGCAGTTACCTGGGCCCAGCTCCGAACACCGGGGAGCTGTTTTTT
TRBV5-1	.	TRBJ2-7	few	CASSLGSTVSYEQYF	TGCGCCAGCAGCTTGGGGTCTACCGTCTCCTACGAGCAGTACTTC
TRBV4-1	.	TRBJ2-4	few	CASSQVAVAKNIQYF	TGCGCCAGCAGCCAAGTGGCTGTAGCCAAAAACATTCAGTACTTC
TRBV15	TRBD1	TRBJ1-4	few	CATSRGTGGLFF	TGTGCCACCAGCAGAGGGACAGGGGGACTGTTTTTT
TRBV11-1	TRBD2	TRBJ2-1	few	CASSYPLAVLRSEDEQFF	TGTGCCAGCAGCTACCCTCTAGCGGTTTTAAGGAGTGAGGATGAGCAGTTCTTC
TRBV6-5	.	TRBJ2-7	few	CASSYSSGDEQYF	TGTGCCAGCAGTTACTCGAGTGGGGACGAGCAGTACTTC
TRBV12-3/TRBV12-4	TRBD1	TRBJ2-7	.	CASSRDRDEDEQYF	TGTGCCAGCAGCCGGGACAGGGATGAAGACGAGCAGTACTTC
TRBV4-2	.	TRBJ1-5	many	CASSQDRVALVNNQPQHF	TGTGCCAGCAGCCAAGATCGTGTAGCGCTTGTTAACAATCAGCCCCAGCATTTT
TRBV4-2	.	TRBJ2-1	.	CASSQVPSVADYNEQFF	TGTGCCAGCAGCCAAGTCCCGTCGGTAGCGGATTACAATGAGCAGTTCTTC
TRBV5-4	.	TRBJ1-1	.	CASSEAPGKFTEAFF	TGTGCCAGCAGCGAGGCCCCGGGAAAATTCACTGAAGCTTTCTTT
TRBV12-3/TRBV12-4	TRBD2	TRBJ2-2	few	CASSPRLVAGDTGELFF	TGTGCCAGCAGTCCGCGTCTGGTAGCGGGAGACACCGGGGAGCTGTTTTTT
TRBV5-1	.	TRBJ2-1	.	CASSLALGGGDEQFF	TGCGCCAGCAGCTTGGCCCTAGGGGGGGGTGATGAGCAGTTCTTC
TRBV5-1	.	TRBJ1-1	few	CASNFGGNTEAFF	TGCGCCAGCAACTTCGGGGGCAACACTGAAGCTTTCTTT
TRBV27	.	TRBJ1-5	few	CASSLECCDQPQHF	TGTGCCAGCAGTTTAGAATGCTGCGATCAGCCCCAGCATTTT
TRBV27	TRBD2	TRBJ2-2	.	CASTPFWAGGPAGELFF	TGTGCCAGCACTCCTTTCTGGGCGGGGGGGCCGGCCGGGGAGCTGTTTTTT
TRBV29-1	.	TRBJ1-2	.	CSTATGNYGYTF	TGCAGCACCGCGACGGGAAACTATGGCTACACCTTC
TRBV27	.	TRBJ1-2	many	CASSVQGEGVYGYTF	TGTGCCAGCAGTGTACAGGGAGAGGGGGTCTATGGCTACACCTTC
TRBV5-5	.	TRBJ1-1	few	CASRSSGTEAFF	TGTGCCAGCAGATCATCCGGGACCGAAGCTTTCTTT
TRBV12-3/TRBV12-4	.	TRBJ2-5	few	CASSFPLPSTGLTGGGLKTQYF	TGTGCCAGCAGTTTCCCCCTACCGTCGACAGGTCTGACAGGCGGTGGATTAAAGACCCAGTACTTC
TRBV27	.	TRBJ2-7	.	CASSWRGNEQYF	TGTGCCAGCAGTTGGAGGGGCAACGAGCAGTACTTC
TRBV15	TRBD2	TRBJ2-3	few	CATSRDLAGVLDTQYF	TGTGCCACCAGCAGAGACCTAGCGGGAGTACTAGATACGCAGTATTTT
TRBV15	TRBD2	TRBJ2-1	.	CATSRDRSGRASEQFF	TGTGCCACCAGCAGAGATAGAAGCGGGAGGGCGAGTGAGCAGTTCTTC
TRBV5-1	TRBD1	TRBJ2-7	few	CASSLGTGEPYEQYF	TGCGCCAGCAGCTTGGGGACAGGTGAACCCTACGAGCAGTACTTC
TRBV7-7	.	TRBJ2-2	.	CASSPRGAGELFF	TGTGCCAGCAGCCCCAGGGGAGCCGGGGAGCTGTTTTTT
TRBV12-3/TRBV12-4	.	TRBJ2-1	.	CASSYQSSYNEQFF	TGTGCCAGCAGTTATCAAAGCTCCTACAATGAGCAGTTCTTC
TRBV6-4	.	TRBJ2-3	few	CASSSEIFTDTQYF	TGTGCCAGCAGTTCGGAAATATTCACAGATACGCAGTATTTT
TRBV28	TRBD2	TRBJ2-7	many	CASRGLAETYEQYF	TGTGCCAGCAGGGGACTAGCGGAAACCTACGAGCAGTACTTC
TRBV4-1	.	TRBJ2-3	many	CASSQDRGPDTQYF	TGCGCCAGCAGCCAAGACCGGGGCCCAGATACGCAGTATTTT
TRBV20-1	.	TRBJ1-3	.	CSAPRPGAAGNTIYF	TGCAGTGCTCCTCGTCCGGGGGCTGCTGGAAACACCATATATTTT
TRBV4-1	.	TRBJ1-2	.	CASSHPRRVGDGYTF	TGCGCCAGCAGCCACCCTAGGAGGGTAGGGGATGGCTACACCTTC
TRBV6-2/TRBV6-3	TRBD2	TRBJ2-2	many	CASKLGTSGAESTGELFF	TGTGCCAGCAAACTCGGGACTAGCGGGGCGGAGAGCACCGGGGAGCTGTTTTTT
TRBV29-1	.	TRBJ1-2	few	CSVETTLGHTNYGYTF	TGCAGCGTTGAAACAACCCTCGGACACACTAACTATGGCTACACCTTC
TRBV5-1	TRBD2	TRBJ2-1	.	CASSFVSGSSYNEQFF	TGCGCCAGCAGCTTCGTTAGCGGGAGCTCCTACAATGAGCAGTTCTTC
TRBV6-2/TRBV6-3	.	TRBJ1-5	.	CASSVGDNQPQHF	TGTGCCAGCAGTGTAGGAGACAATCAGCCCCAGCATTTT
TRBV29-1	TRBD1	TRBJ1-1	.	CSVAGDSYMNTEAFF	TGCAGCGTGGCCGGGGACAGCTACATGAACACTGAAGCTTTCTTT
TRBV6-5	.	TRBJ1-1	.	CASSYTQRSEAFF	TGTGCCAGCAGTTATACACAGAGATCCGAAGCTTTCTTT
TRBV9	.	TRBJ1-1	few	CASSVEGGTEAFF	TGTGCCAGCAGCGTAGAAGGTGGCACTGAAGCTTTCTTT
TRBV5-5	TRBD1	TRBJ2-7	few	CASTVTQGQGDEQYF	TGTGCCAGCACCGTAACCCAGGGACAGGGCGACGAGCAGTACTTC
TRBV6-6	.	TRBJ1-4	.	CASSYQGPGEKLFF	TGTGCCAGCAGTTACCAGGGCCCCGGTGAAAAACTGTTTTTT
TRBV10-3	TRBD2	TRBJ2-7	few	CAISGPGTSGRSDEQYF	TGTGCCATCAGTGGTCCCGGGACTAGCGGGAGATCGGATGAGCAGTACTTC
TRBV18	.	TRBJ2-2	.	CASSPLGGNTEELFF	TGTGCCAGCTCACCCCTCGGAGGGAACACCGAGGAGCTGTTTTTT
TRBV2	.	TRBJ1-1	few	CASSAREGDTEAFF	TGTGCCAGCAGTGCTAGGGAGGGGGACACTGAAGCTTTCTTT
TRBV12-3/TRBV12-4	.	TRBJ2-7	.	CASSLVWPSPRDPPSSYEQYF	TGTGCCAGCAGTTTAGTCTGGCCATCCCCCCGGGACCCACCTAGCTCCTACGAGCAGTACTTC
TRBV5-1	.	TRBJ2-7	few	CASKVMADTYEQYF	TGCGCCAGCAAAGTCATGGCAGACACCTACGAGCAGTACTTC
TRBV16	TRBD1	TRBJ1-5	.	CASSLGTGAQPQHF	TGTGCCAGCAGCCTCGGGACAGGGGCTCAGCCCCAGCATTTT
TRBV12-3/TRBV12-4	.	TRBJ2-2	.	CASSLGSVTGELFF	TGTGCCAGCAGTTTAGGCTCAGTCACCGGGGAGCTGTTTTTT